This entry lists 10 T cell receptor beta chains sequenced from one sample in a study of beta chain features in type 1 diabetes. Since all of the isolated RNA was reverse transcribed, expressed TCRB transcripts were what got sequenced. Data came from immunoSEQ multiplex PCR; TCRdb stores just in-frame clones and leaves some out. The table shows 400,000 to 600,000 clones, with approximately 31% occurring only once. The sequencing sample was made of naive CD4+ T cells from blood. Source of these receptors: a man younger than 35 in good health.

In its sample, this clone was seen a few times. The chain has TRBV29-1 and TRBJ2-3; 9 bases match TRBD2. Trimming cost V 6 bases and J 4 bases; bases outside gene matches: 8. The CDR3 is 14 residues long. CDR1 is SQVTM, CDR2 ANQGSEA, per germline. The CDR3 sequence is CSVVAGGPPDTQYF. The CDR3 bases are TGCAGCGTAGTGGCGGGAGGGCCCCCAGATACGCAGTATTTT.

The chain links TRBV7-2 to TRBJ1-5; D may be TRBD1 (5 bases). The ends were cut back, 4 bases at V and 5 bases at J, with 12 bases in the middle. The V gene's germline CDR1 is SGHTA and CDR2 FQGNSA. The CDR3 consists of 14 residues. The CDR3 spells CASSSLGADQPQHF. DNA for the CDR3: TGTGCCAGCAGCTCTCTAGGGGCTGATCAGCCCCAGCATTTT.

This clone was counted a few times. The V and J genes are TRBV11-2 and TRBJ2-1; 7 bases agree with TRBD1. There are 16 residues in the CDR3. Germline loops: CDR1 SGHAT, CDR2 FQNNGV. V shed 1 base and J 2 bases; nucleotides not matched to a gene: 5. CDR3 DNA sequence: TGTGCCAGCAGCTTAGGAGACAGGGCACCCTACAATGAGCAGTTCTTC. Its protein product is CASSLGDRAPYNEQFF.

The rearrangement uses TRBV29-1 and TRBJ1-4; D call uncertain. Per the germline V gene, CDR1 is SQVTM and CDR2 is ANQGSEA. Trimming pared 4 bases from V and 8 bases from J, leaving 14 bases between. This CDR3 has 13 amino acids. Here the CDR3 DNA reads TGCAGCGTTGGACACGGGAGAGGCGAAAAACTGTTTTTT. This gives the protein CSVGHGRGEKLFF. The variable domain in full, completed from reference TRBV29-1 and TRBJ1-4, reads SAVISQKPSRDICQRGTSLTIQCQVDSQVTMMFWYRQQPGQSLTLIATANQGSEATYESGFVIDKFPISRPNLTFSTLTVSNMSPEDSSIYLCSVGHGRGEKLFFGSGTQLSVL.

The gene calls are TRBV4-3 and TRBJ1-2; 8 bases map to TRBD1. V dropped 2 bases and J dropped 2; count of bases not matched to a gene: 10. The CDR3 loop spans 17 amino acids. Germline-derived CDR1 and CDR2 are LGHNA and YSLEER. CDR3 amino acids: CASSQQTGTGVNYGYTF. CDR3 sequence (DNA): TGCGCCAGCAGCCAACAAACCGGGACAGGAGTAAACTATGGCTACACCTTC.

The chain employs TRBV7-9 and TRBJ1-5; no reliable D call. This CDR3 contains 12 residues. Per germline, CDR1 SEHNR and CDR2 FQNEAQ (reference sequence). Trimming stripped 5 bases from V and 9 bases from J, with 11 bases between. As DNA, the CDR3 is TGTGCCAGCAGCCCTACTGGCCGGCCCCAGCATTTT. Translation gives CASSPTGRPQHF.

The chain is built from TRBV20-1 and TRBJ2-1; no clear D. The CDR3 loop spans 11 amino acids. Trimming took 3 bases from V and 9 from J, leaving 9 bases between them. CDR1 is DFQATT and CDR2 is SNEGSKA in the germline V gene (reference sequence). CDR3 in amino acids: CSASSPGEQFF. The CDR3 DNA reads TGCAGTGCTAGTAGCCCGGGTGAGCAGTTCTTC.

The rearrangement links TRBV19 to TRBJ1-5; no reliable D call. V was clipped by 4 bases and J by 0 bases, with 7 bases between them. The CDR3 runs 14 residues. The germline V gene encodes CDR1 LNHDA and CDR2 SQIVND (reference sequence). CDR3: CASSTGGSNQPQHF. CDR3 DNA sequence: TGTGCCAGTAGTACTGGAGGTAGCAATCAGCCCCAGCATTTT.

In its sample, this clone was seen a few times. CDR3 sequence (DNA): TGTGCCAGCAGTGACGGACCCTCCTACGAGCAGTACTTC. As protein: CASSDGPSYEQYF. The J gene is TRBJ2-7, the V gene TRBV25-1; the D is unclear. Germline values: CDR1 MGHDK, CDR2 SYGVNS. V was clipped by 3 bases and J by 0 bases, with 6 bases between them. The CDR3 has 13 amino acids.

In its sample, this clone was seen a few times. The V and J genes are TRBV2 and TRBJ2-1, with D uncertain. The CDR3 totals 11 residues. Per the germline V gene, CDR1 is SNHLY and CDR2 is FYNNEI. The V gene lost 6 bases and the J gene lost 5 bases, with 5 bases spanning the gap. Here the CDR3 reads CASRDDNEQFF. The CDR3 DNA reads as TGTGCCAGCAGGGATGACAATGAGCAGTTCTTC. The entire variable domain, with the rest obtained from reference TRBV2 and TRBJ2-1, is as follows: EPEVTQTPSHQVTQMGQEVILRCVPISNHLYFYWYRQILGQKVEFLVSFYNNEISEKSEIFDDQFSVERPDGSNFTLKIRSTKLEDSAMYFCASRDDNEQFFGPGTRLTVL.